This TCR beta chain was found in a study of T cell clonality in common variable immunodeficiency. TCRdb's copy holds only in-frame clones and misses some; the assay was immunoSEQ multiplex PCR. The sample has roughly 40,000 clones, none seen only once. This clone has ten or more counts. Its antigen is undetermined. The missing CDR3 end, 3 residues past where the read stops, is filled in from the germline J gene. General study findings and limits: In common variable immunodeficiency, TCR beta chains reportedly carried fewer deletions and N-nucleotide insertions. Compared with controls, CVID subjects had fewer shared TCRbeta clones.

Donors gave about 5 to 8 ml heparinized peripheral whole blood. CDR3 length equals 12 residues. Trimming removed 6 bases at V and 0 bases at J, with 6 bases between. The sequenced sample was peripheral blood mononuclear cells. The origin of this receptor is a person between 18 and 69 years old in good health. The genes are TRBV12-3 or TRBV12-4 and TRBJ2-7; D remains ambiguous. CDR3 DNA, as far as it was read: TGTGCCAGCAGATCCAGCTCCTACGAG. This sequence encodes CASRSSSYE. The full CDR3 reads CASRSSSYEQYF.